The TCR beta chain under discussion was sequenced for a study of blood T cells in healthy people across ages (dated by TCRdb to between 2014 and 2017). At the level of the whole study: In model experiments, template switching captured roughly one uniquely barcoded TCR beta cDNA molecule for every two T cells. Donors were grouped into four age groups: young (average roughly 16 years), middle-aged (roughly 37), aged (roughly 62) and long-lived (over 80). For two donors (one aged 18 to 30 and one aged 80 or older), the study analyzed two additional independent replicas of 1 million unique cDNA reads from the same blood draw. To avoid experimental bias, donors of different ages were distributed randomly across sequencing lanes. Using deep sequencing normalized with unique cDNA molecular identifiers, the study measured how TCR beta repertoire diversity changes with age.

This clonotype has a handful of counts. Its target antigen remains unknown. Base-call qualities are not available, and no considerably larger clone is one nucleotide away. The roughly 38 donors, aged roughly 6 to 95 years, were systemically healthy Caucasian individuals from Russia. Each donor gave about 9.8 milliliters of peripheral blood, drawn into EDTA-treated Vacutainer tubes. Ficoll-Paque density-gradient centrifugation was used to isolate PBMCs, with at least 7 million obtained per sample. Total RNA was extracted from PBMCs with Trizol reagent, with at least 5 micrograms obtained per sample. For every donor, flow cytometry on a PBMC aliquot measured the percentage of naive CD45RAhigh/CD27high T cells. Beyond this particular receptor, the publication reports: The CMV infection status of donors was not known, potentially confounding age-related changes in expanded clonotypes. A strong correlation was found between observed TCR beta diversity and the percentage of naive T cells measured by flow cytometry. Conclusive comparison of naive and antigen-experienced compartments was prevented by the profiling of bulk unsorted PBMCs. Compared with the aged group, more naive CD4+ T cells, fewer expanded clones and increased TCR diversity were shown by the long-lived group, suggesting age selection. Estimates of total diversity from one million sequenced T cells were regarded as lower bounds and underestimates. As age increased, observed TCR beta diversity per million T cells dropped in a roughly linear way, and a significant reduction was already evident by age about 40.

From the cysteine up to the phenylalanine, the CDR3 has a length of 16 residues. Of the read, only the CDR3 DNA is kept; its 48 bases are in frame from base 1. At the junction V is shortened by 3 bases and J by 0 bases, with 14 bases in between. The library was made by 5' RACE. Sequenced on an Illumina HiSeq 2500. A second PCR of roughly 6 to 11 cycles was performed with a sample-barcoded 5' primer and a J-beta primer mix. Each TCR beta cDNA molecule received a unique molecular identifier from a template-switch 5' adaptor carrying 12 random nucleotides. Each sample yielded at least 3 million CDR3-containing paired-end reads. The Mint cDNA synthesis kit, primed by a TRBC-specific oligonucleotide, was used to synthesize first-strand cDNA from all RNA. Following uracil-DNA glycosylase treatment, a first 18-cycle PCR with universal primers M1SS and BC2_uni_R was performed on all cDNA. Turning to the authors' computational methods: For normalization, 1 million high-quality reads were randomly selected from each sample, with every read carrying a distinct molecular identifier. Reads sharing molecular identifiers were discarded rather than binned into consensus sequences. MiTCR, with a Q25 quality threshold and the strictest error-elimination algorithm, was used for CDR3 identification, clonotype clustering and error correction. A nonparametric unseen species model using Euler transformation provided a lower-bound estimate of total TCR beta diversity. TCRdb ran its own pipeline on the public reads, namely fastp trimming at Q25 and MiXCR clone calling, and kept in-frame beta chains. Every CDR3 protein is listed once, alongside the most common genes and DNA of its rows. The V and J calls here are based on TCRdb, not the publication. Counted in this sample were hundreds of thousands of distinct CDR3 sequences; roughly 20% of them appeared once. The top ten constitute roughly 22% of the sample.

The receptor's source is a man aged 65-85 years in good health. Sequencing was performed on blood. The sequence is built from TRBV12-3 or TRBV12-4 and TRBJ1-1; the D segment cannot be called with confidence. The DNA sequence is TGTGCCAGCAGTTTGGGGTCAGGTCGACTGAACACTGAAGCTTTCTTT. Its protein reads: CASSLGSGRLNTEAFF.